The next 29 T cell receptor beta chains were all read from a single sample in a study of blood T cell repertoires in COVID-19. Sequencing used immunoSEQ multiplex PCR; TCRdb keeps in-frame clones, though not all of them. This table holds approximately 240,000 clones, around 84% found once. Sequencing input: peripheral blood. All receptors derive from an elderly woman with active or convalescent COVID-19.

A note on this clone: One end of the junction is discordant with germline, which a read error may explain. This chain links TRBV24-1 with TRBJ1-5; possible D gene TRBD1, 6 bases. The germline CDR1 and CDR2 sequences are KGHDR and SFDVKD. There are 14 residues in the CDR3. This CDR3 reads CATTLGRGKQPQHF. CDR3 nucleotide sequence: TGTGCCACCACTCTGGGCAGGGGCAAACAGCCCCAGCATTTT.

This rearrangement joins TRBV6-5 to TRBJ1-5; D is unresolved. CDR1 and CDR2 (germline): MNHEY, SVGAGI. This CDR3 comprises 14 residues. Trimming took 3 bases from V and 3 from J, leaving 9 bases between them. The chain's CDR3 is CASSYQDSNQPQHF. CDR3 sequence (DNA): TGTGCCAGCAGTTATCAGGACTCCAATCAGCCCCAGCATTTT.

The chain combines TRBV9 with TRBJ2-2; D is uncertain. The CDR3 consists of 18 residues. Germline-derived CDR1 and CDR2 are SGDLS and YYNGEE. V was clipped by 4 bases and J by 3 bases, with 22 bases between them. The CDR3 here is CASSPPSPIKSYTGELFF. The DNA of the CDR3 is TGTGCCAGCAGCCCACCAAGCCCCATTAAAAGTTACACCGGGGAGCTGTTTTTT.

The chain carries TRBV23-1 and TRBJ1-5; 10 bases are a match to TRBD1. TRBV23-1 is an ORF, and what it does is uncertain. The CDR3 is 20 amino acids. V gave up 6 bases and J gave up 0 bases; unmatched junction bases: 17. CDR3 DNA sequence: TGCGCCAGCAGCCGCATTAAAGGGACAGGGGCCACTAATAGCAATCAGCCCCAGCATTTT. Its translation: CASSRIKGTGATNSNQPQHF.

This chain joins TRBV7-2 and TRBJ2-7; D is possibly TRBD1 (5 bases). The CDR3 loop spans 13 amino acids. V lost 1 base and J lost 6, with 10 bases in between. Germline V gene lookup returns CDR1 SGHTA and CDR2 FQGNSA. This CDR3 reads CASSLVKRGEQYF. The CDR3 DNA follows: TGTGCCAGCAGCTTAGTTAAAAGGGGCGAGCAGTACTTC.

The chain has TRBV30 and TRBJ2-3; no reliable D call. The V end was cut by 0 bases, the J end by 2 bases, with 12 bases between. CDR1 GTSNPN and CDR2 SVGIG come from the germline V gene (reference sequence). This CDR3 has 15 amino acids. Here the CDR3 DNA reads TGTGCCTGGAGTGTACGGCGGCAGCTCACAGATACGCAGTATTTT. Its translation: CAWSVRRQLTDTQYF.

J is TRBJ2-7 and V is TRBV5-4, with D possibly TRBD1 on 6 matching bases. The CDR3 loop spans 18 amino acids. Germline V gene data show CDR1 as SGHNT and CDR2 as YYREEE (reference sequence). The V end lost 2 bases, the J end lost 0 bases, and 21 bases lay between the germline ends. CDR3 sequence (DNA): TGTGCCAGCAGCTTTGGTGCAATGTCAGGGGCAGGCTCCTACGAGCAGTACTTC. This encodes CASSFGAMSGAGSYEQYF.

The rearrangement links TRBV6-6 to TRBJ2-7, with a weak D call TRBD2 (6 bases). Germline V CDR1 and CDR2: MNHNY, SVGAGI (reference sequence). V gave up 11 bases and J gave up 2 bases, with 16 bases separating them. This CDR3 contains 13 residues. The DNA for the CDR3 is TGTGCCCACGCCAGGCGGGGCGCCTACGAGCAGTACTTC. It encodes CAHARRGAYEQYF.

V gene TRBV5-6 combines with J gene TRBJ1-2, with D possibly being TRBD1 (6 bases). V was clipped by 4 bases and J by 8 bases, with 24 bases between them. CDR1 SGHDT and CDR2 YYEEEE come from the germline V gene. This CDR3 is built from 16 residues. The CDR3 loop reads CASSLPLGQQTVGYTF. The CDR3 DNA follows: TGTGCCAGCAGCCTGCCACTAGGACAGCAGACAGTGGGCTACACCTTC.

The CDR3 region is CASTQGATGNQPQHF. The CDR3 DNA is TGTGCCAGCACGCAGGGGGCGACTGGCAATCAGCCCCAGCATTTT. The chain combines TRBV6-6 with TRBJ1-5; 8 positions match TRBD1. J was trimmed by 2 bases and V by 7 bases; bases with no gene match: 7. The CDR3 has 15 amino acids. Germline V gene data show CDR1 as MNHNY and CDR2 as SVGAGI (reference sequence).

The rearrangement joins TRBV20-1 to TRBJ2-2; 7 positions agree with TRBD2. The CDR3 sequence is 15 residues long. Germline CDR1 reads DFQATT; CDR2 reads SNEGSKA (reference sequence). J was trimmed by 3 bases and V by 3 bases; bases with no gene match: 7. In DNA, the CDR3 is TGCAGTGCTAGTTTTTTAGCGGGTCACACCGGGGAGCTGTTTTTT. It is translated as CSASFLAGHTGELFF.

This chain uses TRBV12-3 or TRBV12-4 with TRBJ1-1; D call uncertain. The germline V and J ends were trimmed by 2 bases and 4 bases, with 8 bases remaining between them. CDR3 length: 13 residues. CDR3 DNA sequence: TGTGCCAGCAGTTTAAACAGTGGCACTGAAGCTTTCTTT. Translated, it gives CASSLNSGTEAFF.

The rearrangement uses TRBV12-3 or TRBV12-4 and TRBJ1-2, with D maybe TRBD1 (6 bases). This CDR3 is built from 13 residues. Trimming stripped 6 bases from V and 5 bases from J, with 13 bases between. The CDR3 DNA reads TGTGCCAGCAGCACAGGGCTACGGTATGGCTACACCTTC. Translating gives CASSTGLRYGYTF.

The V and J genes are TRBV30 and TRBJ2-2; unclear D gene. Trimming cost V 0 bases and J 0 bases, with 5 bases left between them. CDR3 length: 14 residues. Per the germline V gene, CDR1 is GTSNPN and CDR2 is SVGIG (reference sequence). The CDR3 loop is CAWSVYPNTGELFF. The CDR3 DNA sequence: TGTGCCTGGAGTGTGTATCCGAACACCGGGGAGCTGTTTTTT.

This clone was seen a few times. The chain carries TRBV5-4 and TRBJ2-2, with TRBD2 matching 7 bases. The CDR3 sequence is 15 residues long. Germline assignment: CDR1 SGHNT and CDR2 YYREEE (reference sequence). V shed 0 bases, J shed 4 bases, and the junction held 3 bases outside the gene matches. The CDR3 bases are TGTGCCAGCAGCTTGGACGGCGGGGGCACCGGGGAGCTGTTTTTT. This codes for CASSLDGGGTGELFF.

The chain combines TRBV30 with TRBJ2-7; 7 bases match TRBD2. The CDR3 is made up of 13 amino acids. V lost 0 bases to trimming and J lost 3 bases; unmatched junction nucleotides: 2. Germline V gene sequence: CDR1 GTSNPN, CDR2 SVGIG (reference sequence). DNA of the CDR3: TGTGCCTGGAGTGTAGGGAGGGGCTACGAGCAGTACTTC. Translated: CAWSVGRGYEQYF.

This sequence joins TRBV29-1 and TRBJ1-1; 8 nucleotides agree with TRBD1. The J segment lost 11 bases and the V segment lost 6 bases, leaving 5 bases of the junction unmatched. The CDR3 covers 10 residues. Germline CDR1 and CDR2: SQVTM and ANQGSEA. The CDR3 nucleotides read TGCAGCGTCAAACAGGGGGAGGCTTTCTTT. Its translation: CSVKQGEAFF.

This chain uses TRBV4-1 with TRBJ1-2; unclear D gene. Germline assignment: CDR1 MGHRA and CDR2 YSYEKL. Between the trimmed V and J ends, which lost 4 bases and 5 bases, there was a span of 23 bases. The CDR3 length is 17 residues. DNA of the CDR3: TGCGCCAGCAGCCCGACTTATGGGAGGTTGGGCGATTATGGCTACACCTTC. The encoded protein is CASSPTYGRLGDYGYTF.

In its sample, this clone was seen a few times. The genes are TRBV4-1 and TRBJ1-5; D call uncertain. With 4 bases removed from V and 4 bases from J, the gap between germline ends came to 17 bases. Germline-derived CDR1 and CDR2 are MGHRA and YSYEKL. The CDR3 extends over 16 amino acids. CDR3 in amino acids: CASSPRGGVGNQPQHF. The CDR3, as DNA: TGCGCCAGCAGCCCCCGCGGCGGGGTAGGGAATCAGCCCCAGCATTTT.

The rearrangement joins TRBV24-1 to TRBJ2-7; 8 bases align to TRBD1. V dropped 9 bases and J dropped 9; count of bases not matched to a gene: 9. CDR3 length: 12 residues. Germline CDR1 and CDR2: KGHDR and SFDVKD. The CDR3 protein is CATSEGTGGQYF. CDR3 DNA sequence: TGTGCCACCTCAGAGGGAACAGGGGGGCAGTACTTC.

As to this clone: Other nucleotide sequences from this sample produce the same CDR3. The rearrangement uses TRBV2 and TRBJ2-1; D might be TRBD2 (7 bases). Trimming stripped 2 bases from V and 12 bases from J, with 17 bases between. The length of the CDR3 is 14 residues. CDR1 and CDR2 (germline): SNHLY, FYNNEI. CDR3 nucleotide sequence: TGTGCCAGCAGTGAAAGACCCGCGAGGGGGGGGCAGTTCTTC. Its translation is CASSERPARGGQFF.

The J gene is TRBJ1-2, the V gene TRBV30, with TRBD1 identical over 12 bases. The ends lost 4 bases at V and 5 bases at J; junction bases unmatched: 5. The germline gives CDR1 GTSNPN, CDR2 SVGIG (reference sequence). This CDR3 has 14 amino acids. CDR3 bases: TGTGCCTGGACGCCGGGACAGGGGGCGTATGGCTACACCTTC. Translated, it gives CAWTPGQGAYGYTF.

The V call is TRBV27, the J call TRBJ1-1, with D unclear. The length of the CDR3 is 16 residues. In germline, CDR1 is MNHEY, CDR2 SMNVEV (reference sequence). Trimming shortened V by 5 bases and J by 0 bases, and 16 bases separated the two germline ends. CDR3 region: CASSANLTPMNTEAFF. Written as DNA, the CDR3 is TGTGCCAGCAGTGCGAACCTGACACCCATGAACACTGAAGCTTTCTTT.

This clone was seen once. J is TRBJ1-5 and V is TRBV18; 11 bases align to TRBD1. This CDR3 spans 15 amino acids. Germline V gives CDR1 KGHSH, CDR2 LQKENI. Germline trimming cut 5 bases from V and 3 bases from J; bases unmatched to any gene: 3. The CDR3, as DNA: TGTGCCAGCTCAGGACAGGGGGCTGACAATCAGCCCCAGCATTTT. The encoded protein is CASSGQGADNQPQHF. The full variable domain, its missing parts supplied by reference TRBV18 and TRBJ1-5, is NAGVMQNPRHLVRRRGQEARLRCSPMKGHSHVYWYRQLPEEGLKFMVYLQKENIIDESGMPKERFSAEFPKEGPSILRIQQVVRGDSAAYFCASSGQGADNQPQHFGDGTRLSIL.

The V call is TRBV2, the J call TRBJ2-3; D may be TRBD2 (5 bases). This CDR3 comprises 12 residues. Germline V gene sequence: CDR1 SNHLY, CDR2 FYNNEI. Trimming took 8 bases from V and 2 from J, leaving 8 bases between them. CDR3 loop: CASGLITDTQYF. CDR3 nucleotides: TGTGCCAGCGGACTGATCACAGATACGCAGTATTTT.

This rearrangement joins TRBV28 to TRBJ2-4; TRBD2 matches at 7 bases. Germline CDR1 MDHEN, CDR2 SYDVKM. CDR3 length equals 15 residues. J was trimmed by 5 bases and V by 4 bases; bases with no gene match: 8. This CDR3 reads CASSSVRDYQNIQYF. As DNA, the CDR3 is TGTGCCAGCAGTTCGGTCCGGGACTACCAAAACATTCAGTACTTC.

The rearrangement joins TRBV29-1 to TRBJ2-7; TRBD2 aligns across 14 bases. Germline CDR1 is SQVTM and CDR2 is ANQGSEA. The CDR3 loop spans 16 amino acids. Trimming removed 4 bases from V and 4 bases from J; junction bases left unmatched: 9. The CDR3 DNA sequence: TGCAGCGTTGGCTCCGGGACTAGCGGGAGAATTTACGAGCAGTACTTC. Amino acid sequence: CSVGSGTSGRIYEQYF.

The chain uses TRBV19 and TRBJ1-5; 7 nucleotides agree with TRBD1. V lost 4 bases, J lost 4 bases, and 4 bases stayed unmatched. The germline gives CDR1 LNHDA, CDR2 SQIVND (reference sequence). CDR3 size: 14 residues. This CDR3 reads CASSTQGGNQPQHF. CDR3 in DNA: TGTGCCAGTAGTACCCAGGGGGGTAATCAGCCCCAGCATTTT.

This clone was seen more than once but under ten times. The gene calls are TRBV6-2 or TRBV6-3 and TRBJ2-1, with TRBD2 identical over 11 bases. This CDR3 spans 16 amino acids. Losses at the gene ends were 6 bases for V and 3 bases for J; bases not matched to a gene: 7. Germline lookup yields CDR1 MNHEY and CDR2 SVGEGT. The CDR3 DNA reads as TGTGCCAGCAGCCGAATTGGGACTAGCGGCTACAATGAGCAGTTCTTC. Translating it yields CASSRIGTSGYNEQFF.